The 31 T cell receptor beta chains given below trace back to one sample, sequenced in a study of blood T cell repertoires in COVID-19. The protocol was immunoSEQ multiplex PCR, while the TCRdb copy is restricted to in-frame clones and leaves out a portion. The sample has about 320,000 clones, approximately 91% seen once. The sequencing input was PBMCs or T cells enriched from blood (not recorded which). These receptors all come from a man in his fifties or sixties who had recovered from COVID-19.

The chain combines TRBV10-1 with TRBJ1-1; 7 bases are shared with TRBD1. The junction had 9 bases not matched to a gene; V was cut back by 3 bases and J by 5 bases. This CDR3 region has 15 residues. From germline, CDR1 is WNHNN and CDR2 SYGVQD (reference sequence). Here the CDR3 DNA reads TGCGCCAGCAGTGACCACAGAACAGGGGAGACTGAAGCTTTCTTT. Residues: CASSDHRTGETEAFF.

Only one count was recorded for this clone. Other DNA sequences in the same sample also yield this CDR3. The chain couples TRBV24-1 to TRBJ2-1; D is possibly TRBD1 (6 bases). The V end lost 7 bases, the J end lost 7 bases, and 7 bases lay between the germline ends. The CDR3 is 11 residues long. Germline loops: CDR1 KGHDR, CDR2 SFDVKD. The CDR3 DNA follows: TGTGCCACCAGCAGGGGTAATGAGCAGTTCTTC. The encoded protein is CATSRGNEQFF.

Of note for this clone: At one boundary the junction diverges from the germline segment, which might be a read error. The chain carries TRBV7-7 and TRBJ2-1, with TRBD2 identical over 10 bases. CDR1 and CDR2 (germline): SSHAT, FNYEAQ (reference sequence). This CDR3 has 16 residues. The CDR3 DNA sequence: TGTGCTAGCAGCTTCGGGACTAGCGAACCCTACAATGAGCAGTTCTTC. It is translated as CASSFGTSEPYNEQFF.

The chain carries TRBV6-5 and TRBJ2-2, with 7 positions matching TRBD2. Trimming removed 7 bases from V and 6 bases from J; junction bases left unmatched: 5. CDR1 and CDR2 from the germline V gene are MNHEY and SVGAGI. The CDR3 spans 13 residues. The CDR3 nucleotides are TGTGCCAGCAATTCCCGGGGGGCCGGGGAGCTGTTTTTT. It codes for CASNSRGAGELFF.

This sequence joins TRBV5-1 and TRBJ2-7; D might be TRBD1 (5 bases). The CDR3 contains 15 residues. V lost 0 bases to trimming and J lost 0 bases, with 10 bases between them. Germline values: CDR1 SGHRS, CDR2 YFSETQ. The DNA of the CDR3 is TGCGCCAGCAGCTTGGGACAGTCTTCCTCCTACGAGCAGTACTTC. As protein: CASSLGQSSSYEQYF.

The chain has TRBV29-1 and TRBJ2-1; possibly TRBD2 for D (6 bases). Deletions cut 5 bases from V and 0 bases from J, with 17 bases between. Germline V gene sequence: CDR1 SQVTM, CDR2 ANQGSEA. The CDR3 covers 16 residues. CDR3 nucleotide sequence: TGCAGCGTTTATCGTCTAGCGCTGAGCTCCTACAATGAGCAGTTCTTC. It codes for CSVYRLALSSYNEQFF.

The chain employs TRBV7-3 and TRBJ1-2; possibly TRBD1 for D (5 bases). Per germline, CDR1 SGHTA and CDR2 FQGTGA. The CDR3 sequence is 14 residues long. Trimming pared 0 bases from V and 6 bases from J, leaving 11 bases between. This CDR3 reads CASSLTGRDNGYTF. The CDR3, as DNA: TGTGCCAGCAGCTTAACTGGCAGGGATAATGGCTACACCTTC. Based on the CDR3 plus reference TRBV7-3 and TRBJ1-2, the full variable domain is GAGVSQTPSNKVTEKGKYVELRCDPISGHTALYWYRQSLGQGPEFLIYFQGTGAADDSGLPNDRFFAVRPEGSVSTLKIQRTERGDSAVYLCASSLTGRDNGYTFGSGTRLTVV.

The CDR3 DNA follows: TGTGCCACCAGCACCCACTCGAGGGCAGGGGCAGAGACCCAGTACTTC. Encoded protein: CATSTHSRAGAETQYF. The V call is TRBV15, the J call TRBJ2-5; possibly TRBD1 for D (6 bases). The V and J ends lost 4 bases and 4 bases respectively, with 19 bases between them. Germline V lookup: CDR1 LNHNV, CDR2 YYDKDF (reference sequence). This CDR3 is 16 amino acids long. Full variable domain (remainder filled in from reference TRBV15 and TRBJ2-5): DAMVIQNPRYQVTQFGKPVTLSCSQTLNHNVMYWYQQKSSQAPKLLFHYYDKDFNNEADTPDNFQSRRPNTSFCFLDIRSPGLGDTAMYLCATSTHSRAGAETQYFGPGTRLLVL.

This chain joins TRBV6-5 and TRBJ1-2; D possibly corresponds to TRBD1 (5 bases). This CDR3 is built from 14 residues. V was cut by 4 bases and J by 1 base, with 10 bases left in between. CDR1 MNHEY and CDR2 SVGAGI come from the germline V gene. The CDR3 DNA sequence: TGTGCCAGCAGTTTGGACACAAGTAACTATGGCTACACCTTC. The encoded protein is CASSLDTSNYGYTF.

The rearrangement uses TRBV4-3 and TRBJ2-4, with D possibly matching TRBD2 (6 bases). Germline CDR1 LGHNA, CDR2 YSLEER. The V end was cut by 3 bases, the J end by 0 bases, with 18 bases between. The CDR3 runs to 18 residues. CDR3 sequence (DNA): TGCGCCAGCAGCCACAACAGAGGAGGGACCCCAGCCAAAAACATTCAGTACTTC. Amino acid sequence: CASSHNRGGTPAKNIQYF.

V gene TRBV12-5 combines with J gene TRBJ2-5; 9 bases are shared with TRBD1. Germline lookup yields CDR1 LGHNT and CDR2 FRNRAP. Germline trimming cut 1 base from V and 2 bases from J; bases unmatched to any gene: 5. This CDR3 region has 16 residues. This chain's CDR3 is CASGLARTGAQETQYF. Here the CDR3 DNA reads TGTGCTAGTGGTTTGGCCCGGACAGGGGCGCAAGAGACCCAGTACTTC.

The chain carries TRBV7-3 and TRBJ2-3, with D tentatively TRBD1 (7 bases). Germline CDR1 reads SGHTA; CDR2 reads FQGTGA. This CDR3 is built from 15 residues. The ends were cut back, 5 bases at V and 6 bases at J, with 18 bases in the middle. The DNA for the CDR3 is TGTGCCAGCAGCCCTAGGACAGGCGGAGGGGATACGCAGTATTTT. Protein sequence: CASSPRTGGGDTQYF.

The chain recombines TRBV29-1 with TRBJ2-1; tentative D call: TRBD2 (6 bases). The germline V gene encodes CDR1 SQVTM and CDR2 ANQGSEA. Trimming stripped 8 bases from V and 6 bases from J, with 23 bases between. This CDR3 comprises 15 residues. The CDR3 DNA reads TGCAGCTTACTAGACACAGGCGTCGGGGGCAATGAGCAGTTCTTC. This codes for CSLLDTGVGGNEQFF.

The chain uses TRBV29-1 and TRBJ1-1, with D perhaps TRBD1 (5 bases). CDR1 is SQVTM, CDR2 ANQGSEA, per germline. The CDR3 consists of 14 residues. The CDR3 coding sequence is TGCAGTGGCGTTGGGATAGGGGTGAACACTGAAGCTTTCTTT. It translates to CSGVGIGVNTEAFF.

The chain combines TRBV28 with TRBJ1-5; no clear D. Trimming pared 8 bases from V and 5 bases from J, leaving 19 bases between. The CDR3 extends over 15 amino acids. The germline V gene has CDR1 MDHEN and CDR2 SYDVKM. Here the CDR3 reads CASAPGDQWDQPQHF. In DNA, the CDR3 is TGTGCCAGCGCCCCAGGCGATCAATGGGATCAGCCCCAGCATTTT.

The chain carries TRBV6-5 and TRBJ1-1, with D tentatively TRBD1 (6 bases). CDR1 MNHEY and CDR2 SVGAGI come from the germline V gene. CDR3 length equals 15 residues. The V and J ends lost 4 bases and 0 bases respectively, with 12 bases between them. CDR3 sequence (DNA): TGTGCCAGCAGTTTCGGGACACCCATGAACACTGAAGCTTTCTTT. It specifies CASSFGTPMNTEAFF.

The chain carries TRBV9 and TRBJ2-2; maybe TRBD1 (6 bases). V was trimmed by 4 bases and J by 5 bases, leaving 18 bases between them. The CDR3 is 16 residues long. Germline values: CDR1 SGDLS, CDR2 YYNGEE. The CDR3 coding sequence is TGTGCCAGCAGCACCCGGTCCAGGGGATCGACCGGGGAGCTGTTTTTT. Its protein is CASSTRSRGSTGELFF.

Only one count was recorded for this clone. CDR3 coding DNA: TGTGCCAGCAATACAGGGAACACCATATATTTT. Its translation: CASNTGNTIYF. The rearrangement joins TRBV2 to TRBJ1-3; maybe TRBD1 (6 bases). The CDR3 loop spans 11 amino acids. The V and J ends lost 7 bases and 7 bases respectively, with 8 bases between them. Germline V gives CDR1 SNHLY, CDR2 FYNNEI.

This clone was recorded once. The chain combines TRBV3-1 (or the pseudogene TRBV3-2) with TRBJ2-1; 7 bases fit TRBD2. The CDR3 has 16 residues. The V gene end was trimmed by 1 base and the J gene end by 8 bases; junction bases not matched to a gene: 11. Germline V gene data show CDR1 as LGHDT and CDR2 as YNNKEL (reference sequence). CDR3 in amino acids: CASSQVWLAEGDEQFF. The CDR3 DNA is TGTGCCAGCAGCCAAGTTTGGCTAGCGGAGGGCGATGAGCAGTTCTTC.

This sequence joins TRBV9 and TRBJ1-2; 8 nucleotides align to TRBD1. This CDR3 has 15 residues. With V trimmed by 4 bases and J by 5 bases, 10 bases remained unmatched. In germline, CDR1 is SGDLS, CDR2 YYNGEE. The CDR3 spells CASSPRQGAWYGYTF. The CDR3 region has the DNA TGTGCCAGCAGCCCTCGCCAGGGGGCCTGGTATGGCTACACCTTC.

The rearrangement uses TRBV29-1 and TRBJ2-1; D gene unclear. The CDR3 has 12 amino acids. The germline V gene has CDR1 SQVTM and CDR2 ANQGSEA. The V and J ends lost 7 bases and 8 bases respectively, with 15 bases between them. The CDR3 region is CSAGPLVDEQFF. CDR3 bases: TGCAGCGCAGGCCCGTTAGTTGATGAGCAGTTCTTC.

The chain combines TRBV14 with TRBJ2-3; no clear D gene. Trimming removed 1 base from V and 8 bases from J, with 7 bases in between. The V gene's germline CDR1 is SGHDN and CDR2 FVKESK. The CDR3 has 12 amino acids. The DNA of the CDR3 is TGTGCCAGCAGCCAAGTTCCGGGTACGCAGTATTTT. Protein: CASSQVPGTQYF.

This chain connects TRBV28 to TRBJ1-1; 7 positions agree with TRBD1. With V trimmed by 3 bases and J by 1 base, 5 bases remained unmatched. The CDR3 length is 15 residues. Per the germline V gene, CDR1 is MDHEN and CDR2 is SYDVKM. The CDR3 loop is CASSFWTGSNTEAFF. Written as DNA, the CDR3 is TGTGCCAGCAGTTTCTGGACAGGATCGAACACTGAAGCTTTCTTT.

The chain combines TRBV7-3 with TRBJ2-1, with 10 bases that match TRBD2. The CDR3 spans 20 residues. The J segment lost 0 bases and the V segment lost 5 bases, leaving 16 bases of the junction unmatched. CDR1 is SGHTA and CDR2 is FQGTGA in the germline V gene. The CDR3 sequence: CASSGKGGLAEGSSYNEQFF. In DNA, the CDR3 is TGTGCCAGCAGCGGGAAGGGCGGACTAGCGGAAGGGAGCTCCTACAATGAGCAGTTCTTC.

The gene calls are TRBV5-8 and TRBJ2-5; a possible D gene is TRBD1 (6 bases). The germline gives CDR1 SGHTS, CDR2 YDEGEE. The CDR3 consists of 14 residues. V lost 6 bases to trimming and J lost 2 bases, with 14 bases between them. The CDR3 sequence: CASTEGHGQETQYF. The CDR3 DNA reads TGTGCCAGCACCGAGGGACACGGACAAGAGACCCAGTACTTC.

The rearrangement joins TRBV3-1 (or the pseudogene TRBV3-2) to TRBJ2-7; 7 bases are a match to TRBD2. The germline CDR1 and CDR2 sequences are LGHDT and YNNKEL (reference sequence). CDR3 size: 17 residues. Unmatched junction bases numbered 9, after V lost 1 base and J lost 0 bases. The DNA for the CDR3 is TGTGCCAGCAGCCAAGGGGGCGGGAGAAGAGCCTCCTACGAGCAGTACTTC. Protein sequence: CASSQGGGRRASYEQYF.

This clone has only one observation. The V and J genes are TRBV5-1 and TRBJ2-7, with 11 bases identical to TRBD2. Germline assignment: CDR1 SGHRS and CDR2 YFSETQ. The junction had 3 bases not matched to a gene; V was cut back by 4 bases and J by 0 bases. This CDR3 contains 15 residues. CDR3 residues: CASSEGLADSYEQYF. CDR3 sequence (DNA): TGCGCCAGCAGCGAGGGACTAGCGGACTCCTACGAGCAGTACTTC.

This clone was observed once. J is TRBJ1-2 and V is TRBV21-1; TRBD1 reflects the table's D call only, with no check against the DNA. TRBV21-1 is described as a pseudogene. This CDR3 has 15 residues. Written as DNA, the CDR3 is TGTGCCAGCAGCAAAGGGGGCAGAACTAACTATGGCTACACCTTC. Protein product: CASSKGGRTNYGYTF.

The chain employs TRBV20-1 and TRBJ2-1; 9 nucleotides line up with TRBD2. Trimming removed 3 bases from V and 1 base from J; junction bases left unmatched: 19. The CDR3 totals 20 residues. The germline gives CDR1 DFQATT, CDR2 SNEGSKA (reference sequence). The CDR3 DNA follows: TGCAGTGCTAGTAGAGGGGATTTGCGGGAGGGCCTAAGGTCCTACAATGAGCAGTTCTTC. Its protein is CSASRGDLREGLRSYNEQFF.

This chain links TRBV25-1 with TRBJ2-1, with 7 nucleotides matching TRBD2. Germline V gene data show CDR1 as MGHDK and CDR2 as SYGVNS. This CDR3 is 15 amino acids long. With V trimmed by 2 bases and J by 2 bases, 3 bases remained unmatched. The CDR3 region is CASSEGAGAYNEQFF. In DNA, the CDR3 is TGTGCCAGCAGTGAAGGGGCGGGAGCCTACAATGAGCAGTTCTTC.

A remark on this clone: Other DNA sequences in the same sample also yield this CDR3. The genes are TRBV19 and TRBJ2-7; TRBD2 might be the D (6 bases). The CDR3 sequence is 15 residues long. Germline assignment: CDR1 LNHDA and CDR2 SQIVND (reference sequence). The V end was cut by 0 bases, the J end by 1 base, with 10 bases between. DNA for the CDR3: TGTGCCAGTAGTATAGATCGGGGACTTTCCTACGAGCAGTACTTC. This sequence encodes CASSIDRGLSYEQYF.